The entry that follows covers one TCR beta chain sequence. Antigen: not known. What was sequenced were expressed TCRB transcripts, since all of the isolated RNA had been reverse transcribed. TCRdb's copy holds only in-frame clones and misses some; the assay was immunoSEQ multiplex PCR. The sample has 300,000 to 350,000 clones; 9.3% are singletons. The data stem from a study of beta chain features in type 1 diabetes. Overall study context: Regarding age, gender and cell yields, patients proved similar to healthy donors.

Study-wide points: Researchers caution that PCR might favor shorter templates, equally among patients and controls. Patients with type 1 diabetes showed fewer VDJ junction insertions and more deletions. Moderate but significant shortening of TCRB CDR3s was recorded in all four CD4+ subsets from Type 1 diabetes patients. A potential influence of HLA type upon TCRB rearrangement remained unresolved herein.

The TCR originated in a young man with type 1 diabetes. The sample was central memory CD4+ T cells from blood.

The CDR3 reads CASSPNDPGGYTF. CDR3 DNA sequence: TGTGCCAGCAGTCCTAACGATCCCGGAGGCTACACCTTC. This sequence joins TRBV6-6 and TRBJ1-2; D remains unclear. The CDR3 has 13 residues. The V end was cut by 5 bases, the J end by 8 bases, with 15 bases between. Germline CDR1 MNHNY, CDR2 SVGAGI (reference sequence).